This T cell receptor (beta chain) was recorded in a study of blood T cell repertoires in COVID-19. Study background: From T cells, B-cell-depleted T cells, or PBMCs came the material, which was cDNA or gDNA.

The CDR3 is 13 residues long. V gave up 3 bases and J gave up 4 bases; unmatched junction bases: 3. Per the germline V gene, CDR1 is KGHSH and CDR2 is LQKENI. Only in-frame clones appear in the TCRdb table, and some are missing; sequencing was by immunoSEQ multiplex PCR. The table records fewer than 120,000 clones, 76% of them present only once. The sequence was collected from a woman older than 75 with acute or convalescent COVID-19. The chain has TRBV18 and TRBJ2-7; TRBD1 matches at 7 bases. The material sequenced was peripheral blood. CDR3 sequence: CASSPGQIYEQYF. The CDR3 coding sequence is TGTGCCAGCTCACCGGGACAGATATACGAGCAGTACTTC.